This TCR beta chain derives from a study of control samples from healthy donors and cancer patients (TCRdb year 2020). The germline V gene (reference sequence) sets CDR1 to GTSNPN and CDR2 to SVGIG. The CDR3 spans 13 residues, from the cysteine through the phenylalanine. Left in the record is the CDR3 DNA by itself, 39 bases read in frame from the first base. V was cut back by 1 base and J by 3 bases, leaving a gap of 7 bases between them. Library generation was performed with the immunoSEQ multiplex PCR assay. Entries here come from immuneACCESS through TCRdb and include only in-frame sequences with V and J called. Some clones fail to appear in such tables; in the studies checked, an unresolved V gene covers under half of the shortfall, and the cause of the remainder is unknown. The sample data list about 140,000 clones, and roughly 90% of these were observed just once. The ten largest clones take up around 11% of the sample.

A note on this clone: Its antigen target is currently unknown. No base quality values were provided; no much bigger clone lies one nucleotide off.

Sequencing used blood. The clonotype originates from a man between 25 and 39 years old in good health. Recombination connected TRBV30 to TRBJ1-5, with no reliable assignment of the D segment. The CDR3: CAWSAGTNQPQHF. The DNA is TGTGCCTGGAGTGCGGGTACCAATCAGCCCCAGCATTTT.